One and the same sample provided the 7 T cell receptor beta chains below, sequenced in a study of identical twins. TCRdb redid the calling of the 5' RACE reads with MiXCR, one entry per CDR3 protein. The table includes some 660,000 distinct CDR3 sequences, 8.5% to 9.5% detected once. The sample also formed part of further work on yellow fever vaccine responses in identical twins.

Source material: PBMCs. All receptors derive from a woman in her late teens or twenties in good health.

This clonotype occurred a few times. The rearrangement uses TRBV28 and TRBJ1-2; TRBD1 is a possible D gene (5 bases). V shed 1 base and J shed 7 bases, with 16 bases lying between them. The CDR3 runs to 15 residues. Germline CDR1 is MDHEN and CDR2 is SYDVKM. This chain's CDR3 is CASSLYQQGASGYTF. In DNA form, the CDR3 reads TGTGCCAGCAGTTTATACCAGCAGGGAGCTAGTGGCTACACCTTC.

Only a few counts were recorded for this clonotype. The chain recombines TRBV5-1 with TRBJ2-3; 9 nucleotides align to TRBD2. The CDR3 contains 17 residues. Germline trimming cut 4 bases from V and 2 bases from J; bases unmatched to any gene: 11. CDR1 and CDR2 from the germline V gene are SGHRS and YFSETQ. CDR3 nucleotide sequence: TGCGCCAGCAGCGAATCTTGGCTAGCGGGGATCACAGATACGCAGTATTTT. The encoded protein is CASSESWLAGITDTQYF.

This clonotype showed up just a few times. The rearrangement uses TRBV5-1 and TRBJ2-7; 8 bases fit TRBD2. With 0 bases clipped from V and 5 bases from J, the junction kept 4 bases outside the gene matches. Germline CDR1 SGHRS, CDR2 YFSETQ. The CDR3 contains 14 residues. The CDR3 nucleotides are TGCGCCAGCAGCTTGGATAGCGGGAACGACGAGCAGTACTTC. Translating it yields CASSLDSGNDEQYF. The full variable domain, its missing parts supplied by reference TRBV5-1 and TRBJ2-7, is KAGVTQTPRYLIKTRGQQVTLSCSPISGHRSVSWYQQTPGQGLQFLFEYFSETQRNKGNFPGRFSGRQFSNSRSEMNVSTLELGDSALYLCASSLDSGNDEQYFGPGTRLTVT.

This clonotype was observed many times. The CDR3 DNA reads as TGTGCCAGCAGTGGGACTAGCGGAGTGAGAACCGGGGAGCTGTTTTTT. It specifies CASSGTSGVRTGELFF. The V gene is TRBV12-3 or TRBV12-4, the J gene TRBJ2-2; TRBD2 matches 11 bases. The trim removed 5 bases at V and 5 bases at J, leaving 7 bases unmatched. The CDR3 sequence is 16 residues long.

This clonotype was seen more than once but under ten times. The rearrangement joins TRBV6-2 or TRBV6-3 to TRBJ2-1; 7 nucleotides align to TRBD1. This CDR3 has 15 amino acids. After removal of 7 bases from V and 2 bases from J, the junction contained 8 bases not matched to a gene. CDR1 and CDR2 (germline): MNHEY, SVGEGT. The DNA of the CDR3 is TGTGCCAGCAATCCATGGGGACAGACCTACAATGAGCAGTTCTTC. Encoded protein: CASNPWGQTYNEQFF.

This clonotype was recorded at least ten times. This chain joins TRBV5-5 and TRBJ1-5, with 7 bases aligning to TRBD1. The CDR3 extends over 15 amino acids. V lost 1 base and J lost 3; bases outside the gene matches: 4. Germline V lookup: CDR1 SGHKS, CDR2 YYEKEE (reference sequence). The CDR3 DNA reads as TGTGCCAGCAGCTTGTGGGACAGCCCCAATCAGCCCCAGCATTTT. It encodes CASSLWDSPNQPQHF.

The chain combines TRBV20-1 with TRBJ1-3; no clear D. Trimming took 5 bases from V and 8 from J, leaving 13 bases between them. Germline V gene sequence: CDR1 DFQATT, CDR2 SNEGSKA (reference sequence). The length of the CDR3 is 12 residues. In DNA form, the CDR3 reads TGCAGTGCTGGCCTCCATTTAGACACCATATATTTT. Protein product: CSAGLHLDTIYF.